A selection of T cell receptor beta chains follows, all from one sample in a study of PD-1 blockade in classical Hodgkin lymphoma. Using immunoSEQ multiplex PCR, the repertoire was profiled, and TCRdb retains in-frame clones only, with some absent. The sample lists about 20,000 clones; about four fifths were seen once. The source material was CD4+ T cells from blood. The receptors come from a human donor with classical Hodgkin lymphoma. Both conserved end residues are part of each CDR3. The D gene is left open where the match is weak. The listing skips clone size in some rows; elsewhere it reads once, few, many or a size class.

j_gene,d_gene,abundance,v_gene,CDR3nt,CDR3aa
TRBJ2-7,TRBD1,-,TRBV6-6,TGTGCCAGCAGTTACTTAGGGGGCACCTACGAGCAGTACTTC,CASSYLGGTYEQYF
TRBJ2-1,-,-,TRBV19,TGTGCCAGTGGCTACGGTAGTGGCTACAATGAGCAGTTCTTC,CASGYGSGYNEQFF
TRBJ2-3,-,-,TRBV5-1,TGCGCCAGCAGCTGGGCCGCCGTCGGCGGGGGCACAGATACGCAGTATTTT,CASSWAAVGGGTDTQYF
TRBJ2-1,TRBD2,-,TRBV11-3,TGTGCCAGCAGCCGAACTAGCGCTCTCTCCTACAATGAGCAGTTCTTC,CASSRTSALSYNEQFF
TRBJ2-1,-,-,TRBV29-1,TGCAGCGCCCAGGAATTTTCTGGGTCAAATGAGCAGTTCTTC,CSAQEFSGSNEQFF
TRBJ1-5,-,-,TRBV6-1,TGTGCCAGCAGTGAAGGGCGGGGCTTGGAGCCCCAGCATTTT,CASSEGRGLEPQHF
TRBJ1-2,-,-,TRBV19,TGTGCCAGTAGTAGGGCAGAAGCCTATGGCTACACCTTC,CASSRAEAYGYTF
TRBJ2-1,TRBD1,-,TRBV14,TGTGCCAGCAGCCAAGATCGGGGACAGGTTTACAATGAGCAGTTCTTC,CASSQDRGQVYNEQFF
TRBJ2-7,-,once,TRBV28,TGTGCCAGCAGTTTAACAGGGCTCGGGGAGCAGTACTTC,CASSLTGLGEQYF
TRBJ2-7,-,-,TRBV6-5,TGTGCCAGCAGTTATAGAGGGGTCACCTACGAGCAGTACTTC,CASSYRGVTYEQYF
TRBJ2-5,-,-,TRBV6-4,TGTGCCAGCAGTGCCCCGGGGGCTATACAAGAGACCCAGTACTTC,CASSAPGAIQETQYF
TRBJ2-7,TRBD2,-,TRBV9,TGTGCCAGCAGCGTAGCGGGACTAGCGGGTACCTACGAGCAGTACTTC,CASSVAGLAGTYEQYF
TRBJ2-5,-,-,TRBV11-3,TGTGCCAGCAGCTTAGGGACGACCCCTCAAGAGACCCAGTACTTC,CASSLGTTPQETQYF
TRBJ2-7,-,-,TRBV6-5,TGTGCCAGCAGGGGCTTTATACTCGGGGGCTACGAGCAGTACTTC,CASRGFILGGYEQYF
TRBJ1-2,-,-,TRBV29-1,TGCAGCGTGTCAGGGAACTATGGCTACACCTTC,CSVSGNYGYTF
TRBJ1-1,TRBD1,-,TRBV19,TGTGCCAGTTCCGGGACAGGGGCCGTCGCTGAAGCTTTCTTT,CASSGTGAVAEAFF
TRBJ2-2,-,-,TRBV10-1,TGCGCCAGCAGTGAACTTGGGGGCCCCGGGGAGCTGTTTTTT,CASSELGGPGELFF
TRBJ2-7,-,-,TRBV7-9,TGTGCCAGCAGGCCACCCGGAGGGGAGCAGTACTTC,CASRPPGGEQYF
TRBJ1-5,TRBD1,-,TRBV5-4,TGTGCCAGCAGCCTTAGACAGGGGTTGGGCAATCAGCCCCAGCATTTT,CASSLRQGLGNQPQHF
TRBJ2-3,-,-,TRBV6-5,TGTGCCAGCACCACACCCGGCCTGAATACGCAGTATTTT,CASTTPGLNTQYF
TRBJ2-2,-,-,TRBV29-1,TGCAGCGTTGAAAACACCGGGGAGCTGTTTTTT,CSVENTGELFF
TRBJ2-2,-,-,TRBV15,TGTGCCACCCGAGTGCAAGCGAACACCGGGGAGCTGTTTTTT,CATRVQANTGELFF
TRBJ2-1,TRBD1,-,TRBV19,TGTGCCAGTAAAACAGGGGTCCGGCAGTTCTTC,CASKTGVRQFF
TRBJ1-5,TRBD1,-,TRBV9,TGTGCCAGCAGCCTTGGACAGGGATACAATCAGCCCCAGCATTTT,CASSLGQGYNQPQHF